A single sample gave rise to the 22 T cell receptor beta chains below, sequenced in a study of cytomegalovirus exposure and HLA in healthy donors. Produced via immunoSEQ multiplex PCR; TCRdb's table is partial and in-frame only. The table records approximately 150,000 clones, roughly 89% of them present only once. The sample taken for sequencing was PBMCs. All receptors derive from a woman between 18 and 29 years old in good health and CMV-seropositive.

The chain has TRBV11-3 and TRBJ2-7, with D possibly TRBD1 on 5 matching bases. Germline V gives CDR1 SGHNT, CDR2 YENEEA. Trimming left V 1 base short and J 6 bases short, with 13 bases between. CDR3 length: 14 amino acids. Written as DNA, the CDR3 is TGTGCCAGCAGCTTAGGGCAGGGCTTCAGCGAGCAGTACTTC. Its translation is CASSLGQGFSEQYF.

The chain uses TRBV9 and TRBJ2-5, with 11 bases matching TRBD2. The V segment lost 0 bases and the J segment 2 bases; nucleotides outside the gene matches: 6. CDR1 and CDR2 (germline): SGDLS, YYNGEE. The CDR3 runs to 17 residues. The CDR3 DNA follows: TGTGCCAGCAGCGTAGCTATGACTAGCGGGAATCAAGAGACCCAGTACTTC. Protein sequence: CASSVAMTSGNQETQYF.

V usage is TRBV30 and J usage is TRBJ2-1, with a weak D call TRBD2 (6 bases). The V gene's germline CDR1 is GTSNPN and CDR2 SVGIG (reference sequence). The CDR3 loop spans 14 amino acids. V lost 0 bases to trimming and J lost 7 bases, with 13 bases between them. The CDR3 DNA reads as TGTGCCTGGAGTGTGACGGGACTCGAAAATGAGCAGTTCTTC. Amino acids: CAWSVTGLENEQFF.

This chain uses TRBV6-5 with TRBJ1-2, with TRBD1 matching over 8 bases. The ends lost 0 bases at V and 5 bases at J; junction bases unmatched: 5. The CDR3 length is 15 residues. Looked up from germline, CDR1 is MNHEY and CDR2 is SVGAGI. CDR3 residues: CASSYSLDRDYGYTF. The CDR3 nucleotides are TGTGCCAGCAGTTACTCCCTGGACAGGGATTATGGCTACACCTTC.

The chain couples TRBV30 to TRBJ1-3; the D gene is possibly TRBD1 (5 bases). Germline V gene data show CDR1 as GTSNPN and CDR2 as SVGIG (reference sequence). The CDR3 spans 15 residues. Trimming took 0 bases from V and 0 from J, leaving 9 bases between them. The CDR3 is CAWSVDRHSGNTIYF. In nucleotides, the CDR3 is TGTGCCTGGAGTGTAGACAGACACTCTGGAAACACCATATATTTT.

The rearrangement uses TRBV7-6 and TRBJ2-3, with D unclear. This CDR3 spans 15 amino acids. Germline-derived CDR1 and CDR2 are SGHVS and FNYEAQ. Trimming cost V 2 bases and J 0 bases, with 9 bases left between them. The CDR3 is CASSLTALSTDTQYF. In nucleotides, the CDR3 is TGTGCCAGCAGCTTAACAGCCCTCAGCACAGATACGCAGTATTTT.

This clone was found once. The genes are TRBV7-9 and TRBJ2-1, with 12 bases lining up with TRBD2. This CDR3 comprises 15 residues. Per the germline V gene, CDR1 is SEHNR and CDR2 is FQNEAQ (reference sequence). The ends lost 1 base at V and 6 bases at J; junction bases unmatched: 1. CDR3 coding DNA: TGTGCCAGCAGCTTAGTACTAGCGGGGGGCAATGAGCAGTTCTTC. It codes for CASSLVLAGGNEQFF. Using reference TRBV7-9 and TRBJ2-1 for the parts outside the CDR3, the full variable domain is DTGVSQNPRHKITKRGQNVTFRCDPISEHNRLYWYRQTLGQGPEFLTYFQNEAQLEKSRLLSDRFSAERPKGSFSTLEIQRTEQGDSAMYLCASSLVLAGGNEQFFGPGTRLTVL.

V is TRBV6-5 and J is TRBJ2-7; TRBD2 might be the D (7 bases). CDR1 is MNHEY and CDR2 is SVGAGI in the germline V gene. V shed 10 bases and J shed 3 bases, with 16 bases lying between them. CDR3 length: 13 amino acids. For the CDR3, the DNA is TGTGCCACAAGCCAAAGGGGGGGCTACGAGCAGTACTTC. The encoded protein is CATSQRGGYEQYF.

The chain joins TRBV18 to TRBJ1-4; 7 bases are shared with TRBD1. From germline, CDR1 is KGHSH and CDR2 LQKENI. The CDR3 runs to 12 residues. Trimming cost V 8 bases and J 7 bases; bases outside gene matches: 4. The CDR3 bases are TGTGCCAGCACGACAGGGTCTGAAAAACTGTTTTTT. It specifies CASTTGSEKLFF.

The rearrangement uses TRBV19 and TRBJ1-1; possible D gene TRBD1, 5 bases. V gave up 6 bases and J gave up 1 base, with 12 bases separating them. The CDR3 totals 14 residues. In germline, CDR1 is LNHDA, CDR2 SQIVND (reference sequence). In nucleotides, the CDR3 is TGTGCCAGTAGCCCCCAGGGTGGGAACACTGAAGCTTTCTTT. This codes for CASSPQGGNTEAFF.

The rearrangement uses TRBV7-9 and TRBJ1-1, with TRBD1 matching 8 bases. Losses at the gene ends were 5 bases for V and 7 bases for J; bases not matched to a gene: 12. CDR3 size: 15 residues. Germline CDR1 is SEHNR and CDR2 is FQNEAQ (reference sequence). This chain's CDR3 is CASSPGGDRDFEAFF. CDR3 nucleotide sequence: TGTGCCAGCAGCCCAGGGGGCGATAGGGATTTTGAAGCTTTCTTT.

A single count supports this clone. The DNA of the CDR3 is TGTGCCAGCAGTGAAGCGCCGGGACTAGCGGGAGGGAGGAGGTCCTACAATGAGCAGTTCTTC. Translated: CASSEAPGLAGGRRSYNEQFF. The V call is TRBV2, the J call TRBJ2-1; 16 bases match TRBD2. V dropped 0 bases and J dropped 1; count of bases not matched to a gene: 9. Germline CDR1 is SNHLY and CDR2 is FYNNEI. The CDR3 is 21 residues long.

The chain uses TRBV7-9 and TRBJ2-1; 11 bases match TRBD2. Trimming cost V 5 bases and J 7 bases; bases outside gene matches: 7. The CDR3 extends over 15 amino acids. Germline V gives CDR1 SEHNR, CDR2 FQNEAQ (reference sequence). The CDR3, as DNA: TGTGCCAGCAGCGGTAGCGGGAGGGCCGGAAATGAGCAGTTCTTC. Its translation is CASSGSGRAGNEQFF.

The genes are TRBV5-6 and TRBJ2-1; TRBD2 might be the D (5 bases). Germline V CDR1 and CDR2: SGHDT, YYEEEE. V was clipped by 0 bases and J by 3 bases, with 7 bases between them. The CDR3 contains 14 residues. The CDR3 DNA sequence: TGTGCCAGCAGCTTGGGTCGGGGCTACAATGAGCAGTTCTTC. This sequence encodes CASSLGRGYNEQFF.

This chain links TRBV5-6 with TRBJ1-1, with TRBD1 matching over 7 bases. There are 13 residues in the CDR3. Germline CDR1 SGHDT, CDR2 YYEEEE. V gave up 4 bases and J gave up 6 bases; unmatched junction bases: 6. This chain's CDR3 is CASSLTGVAEAFF. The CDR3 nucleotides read TGTGCCAGCAGCCTCACAGGGGTGGCTGAAGCTTTCTTT.

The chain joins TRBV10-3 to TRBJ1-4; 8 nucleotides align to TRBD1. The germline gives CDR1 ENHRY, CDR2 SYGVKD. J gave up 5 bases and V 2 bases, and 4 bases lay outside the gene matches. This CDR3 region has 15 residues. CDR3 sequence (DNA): TGTGCCATCAGTGAGCCGGACAGGGAGAATGAAAAACTGTTTTTT. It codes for CAISEPDRENEKLFF.

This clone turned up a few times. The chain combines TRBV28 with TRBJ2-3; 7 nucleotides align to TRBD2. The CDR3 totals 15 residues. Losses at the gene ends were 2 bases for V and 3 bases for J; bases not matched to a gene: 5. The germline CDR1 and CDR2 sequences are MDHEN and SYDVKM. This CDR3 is CASSLGAGETDTQYF. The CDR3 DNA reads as TGTGCCAGCAGTTTAGGTGCGGGAGAGACAGATACGCAGTATTTT.

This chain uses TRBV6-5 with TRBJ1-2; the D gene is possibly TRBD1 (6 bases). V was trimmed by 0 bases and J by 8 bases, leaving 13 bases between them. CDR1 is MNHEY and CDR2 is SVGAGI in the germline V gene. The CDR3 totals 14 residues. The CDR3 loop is CASSYSGGARGYTF. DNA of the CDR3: TGTGCCAGCAGTTACTCGGGGGGGGCACGGGGCTACACCTTC.

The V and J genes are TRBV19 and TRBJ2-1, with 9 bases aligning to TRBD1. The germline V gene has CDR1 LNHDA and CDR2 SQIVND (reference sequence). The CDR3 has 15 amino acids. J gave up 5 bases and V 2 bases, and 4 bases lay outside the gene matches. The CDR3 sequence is CASSIYGQGNNEQFF. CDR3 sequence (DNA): TGTGCCAGTAGTATATACGGACAGGGGAACAATGAGCAGTTCTTC.

In nucleotides, the CDR3 is TGTGCCAGTAAGAACAGGGGCCCCTACGAGCAGTACTTC. Encoded protein: CASKNRGPYEQYF. V is TRBV19 and J is TRBJ2-7; 7 positions agree with TRBD1. With 7 bases clipped from V and 2 bases from J, the junction kept 5 bases outside the gene matches. Germline loops: CDR1 LNHDA, CDR2 SQIVND (reference sequence). The CDR3 extends over 13 amino acids.

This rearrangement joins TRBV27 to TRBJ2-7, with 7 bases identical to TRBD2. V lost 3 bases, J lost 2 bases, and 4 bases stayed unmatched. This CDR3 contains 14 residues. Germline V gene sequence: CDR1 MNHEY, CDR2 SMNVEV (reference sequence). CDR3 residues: CASSFGGSTYEQYF. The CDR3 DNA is TGTGCCAGCAGTTTTGGCGGGAGTACCTACGAGCAGTACTTC.

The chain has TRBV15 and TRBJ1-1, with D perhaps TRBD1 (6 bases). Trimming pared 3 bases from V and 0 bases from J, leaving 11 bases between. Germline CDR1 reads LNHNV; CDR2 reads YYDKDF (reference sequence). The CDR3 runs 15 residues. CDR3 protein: CATSSIQGLNTEAFF. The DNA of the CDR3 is TGTGCCACCAGCAGCATACAGGGTCTGAACACTGAAGCTTTCTTT.